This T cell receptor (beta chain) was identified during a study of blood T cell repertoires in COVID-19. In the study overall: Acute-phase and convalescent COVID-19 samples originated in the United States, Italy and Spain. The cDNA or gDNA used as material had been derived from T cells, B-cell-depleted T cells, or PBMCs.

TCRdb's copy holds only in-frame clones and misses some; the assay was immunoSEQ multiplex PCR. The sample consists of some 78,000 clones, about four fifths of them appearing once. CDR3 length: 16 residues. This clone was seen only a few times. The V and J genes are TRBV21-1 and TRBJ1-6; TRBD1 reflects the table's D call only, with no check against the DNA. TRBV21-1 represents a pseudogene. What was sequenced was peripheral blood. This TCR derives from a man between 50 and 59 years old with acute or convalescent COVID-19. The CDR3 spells CASPKGKDRVGSPLHF. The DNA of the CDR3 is TGTGCCAGCCCCAAAGGAAAGGACAGGGTAGGTTCACCCCTCCACTTT.